Each of the 14 T cell receptor beta chains below was sequenced from the same sample in a study of T cells in Graves' hyperthyroidism and ophthalmopathy. Amplified TCR beta CDR3 regions came from RNA transcripts. HTBI primers were employed in a first-round RT-PCR of the TCR CDR3. TCRdb reanalysed the multiplex PCR reads using MiXCR and keeps one entry per CDR3 protein. The sample has 700,000 or so distinct CDR3 sequences, about a sixth seen once. The sequenced sample was blood. The receptors were sampled from a man aged 18 to 35 with Graves' hyperthyroidism.

CDR3 amino acids: CASSLNVAYEQYF. DNA for the CDR3: TGTGCCAGCAGCTTAAACGTCGCCTACGAGCAGTACTTC. The chain is built from TRBV11-2 and TRBJ2-7; D gene ambiguous. Germline CDR1 reads SGHAT; CDR2 reads FQNNGV. The CDR3 is made up of 13 amino acids. Trimming left V 2 bases short and J 2 bases short, with 7 bases between. Full variable domain (remainder filled in from reference TRBV11-2 and TRBJ2-7): EAGVAQSPRYKIIEKRQSVAFWCNPISGHATLYWYQQILGQGPKLLIQFQNNGVVDDSQLPKDRFSAERLKGVDSTLKIQPAKLEDSAVYLCASSLNVAYEQYFGPGTRLTVT.

This chain joins TRBV6-1 and TRBJ2-2; perhaps TRBD2 as D (6 bases). The length of the CDR3 is 16 residues. The germline V and J ends were trimmed by 6 bases and 4 bases, with 18 bases remaining between them. CDR1 and CDR2 from the germline V gene are MNHNS and SASEGT. Here the CDR3 DNA reads TGTGCCAGCAGCGTTCTCGGAGGGGCCGGCACCGGGGAGCTGTTTTTT. This sequence encodes CASSVLGGAGTGELFF.

This clonotype was seen at least ten times. The genes are TRBV6-2 or TRBV6-3 and TRBJ2-5; TRBD2 aligns across 10 bases. Trimming took 3 bases from V and 1 from J; bases not matched to a gene: 14. This CDR3 is built from 19 residues. Germline-derived CDR1 and CDR2 are MNHEY and SVGEGT. In DNA form, the CDR3 reads TGTGCCAGCAGTTATGAGGTCGGACTAGCGGTATCGGGCCAAGAGACCCAGTACTTC. It is translated as CASSYEVGLAVSGQETQYF.

At least ten counts were recorded for this clonotype. This chain uses TRBV11-2 with TRBJ2-1; TRBD2 is a possible D gene (5 bases). V lost 5 bases and J lost 2, with 13 bases in between. Germline V gives CDR1 SGHAT, CDR2 FQNNGV. The CDR3 covers 15 residues. The CDR3: CASSRAATTYNEQFF. The CDR3 bases are TGTGCCAGCAGCCGAGCGGCTACGACCTACAATGAGCAGTTCTTC.

Only a few counts were recorded for this clonotype. V usage is TRBV7-2 and J usage is TRBJ1-3; no clear D. The V end lost 1 base, the J end lost 0 bases, and 10 bases lay between the germline ends. The CDR3 loop spans 16 amino acids. CDR1 and CDR2 from the germline V gene are SGHTA and FQGNSA. CDR3 bases: TGTGCCAGCAGCTTAGGCTACGGTTACTCTGGAAACACCATATATTTT. Its translation: CASSLGYGYSGNTIYF.

This clonotype was recorded at least ten times. The chain uses TRBV12-3 or TRBV12-4 and TRBJ1-1, with 7 positions matching TRBD1. V gave up 6 bases and J gave up 1 base; unmatched junction bases: 5. The CDR3 spans 14 residues. CDR3 in DNA: TGTGCCAGCAGGCAGGACAGGCAGAACACTGAAGCTTTCTTT. Translation gives CASRQDRQNTEAFF.

V usage is TRBV10-3 and J usage is TRBJ1-1; 7 bases match TRBD1. Unmatched junction bases numbered 4, after V lost 6 bases and J lost 0 bases. The germline CDR1 and CDR2 sequences are ENHRY and SYGVKD. The CDR3 extends over 14 amino acids. The CDR3 reads CAIRGQLMNTEAFF. CDR3 bases: TGTGCCATCAGGGGACAGCTCATGAACACTGAAGCTTTCTTT.

This clonotype was seen a few times. The chain recombines TRBV6-5 with TRBJ1-5; possible D gene TRBD1, 5 bases. Trimming took 0 bases from V and 6 from J, leaving 15 bases between them. CDR3 length: 16 amino acids. Germline CDR1 MNHEY, CDR2 SVGAGI. CDR3 loop: CASSYSGTEILQPQHF. The CDR3 DNA reads as TGTGCCAGCAGTTACTCTGGGACGGAGATTCTTCAGCCCCAGCATTTT.

This clonotype was counted many times. V usage is TRBV20-1 and J usage is TRBJ2-1; D perhaps matches TRBD2 (6 bases). V gave up 0 bases and J gave up 7 bases, with 19 bases separating them. Germline V gene data show CDR1 as DFQATT and CDR2 as SNEGSKA (reference sequence). The CDR3 totals 16 residues. The CDR3 DNA sequence: TGCAGTGCTAGAGAACTCCCGGGACTTTCCCGAAATGAGCAGTTCTTC. As protein: CSARELPGLSRNEQFF.

In this sample, this clonotype turned up many times. The chain couples TRBV2 to TRBJ2-5; TRBD2 matches 7 bases. From germline, CDR1 is SNHLY and CDR2 FYNNEI. The CDR3 runs 15 residues. V lost 6 bases and J lost 1; bases outside the gene matches: 8. Here the CDR3 DNA reads TGTGCCAGCAGCAGAGGAGCGGGGAGCCAAGAGACCCAGTACTTC. It is translated as CASSRGAGSQETQYF.

The chain links TRBV28 to TRBJ1-2, with D hard to call. The CDR3 loop spans 15 amino acids. Germline CDR1 MDHEN, CDR2 SYDVKM. V was cut by 2 bases and J by 4 bases, with 14 bases left in between. The CDR3 reads CASSLPSLGVYGYTF. As DNA, the CDR3 is TGTGCCAGCAGTTTACCTTCCCTTGGAGTCTATGGCTACACCTTC.

This clonotype came up many times. The chain recombines TRBV6-1 with TRBJ2-7; 7 bases are a match to TRBD2. The germline gives CDR1 MNHNS, CDR2 SASEGT. This CDR3 has 12 residues. J gave up 6 bases and V 6 bases, and 5 bases lay outside the gene matches. The CDR3 nucleotides read TGTGCCAGCAGCCGGGAGGTTAGCGAGCAGTACTTC. This sequence encodes CASSREVSEQYF.

This clonotype was seen at least ten times. The chain joins TRBV20-1 to TRBJ2-7, with no clear D. This CDR3 is built from 12 residues. V lost 2 bases and J lost 3, with 8 bases in between. Germline CDR1 is DFQATT and CDR2 is SNEGSKA (reference sequence). The CDR3 nucleotides are TGCAGTGCTAGACCTACTAACTACGAGCAGTACTTC. The encoded protein is CSARPTNYEQYF.

At least ten counts were recorded for this clonotype. The chain's CDR3 is CASSMTPGLAYNEQFF. The CDR3 coding sequence is TGTGCCAGCAGCATGACTCCGGGACTAGCCTACAATGAGCAGTTCTTC. The chain couples TRBV7-8 to TRBJ2-1; 8 bases match TRBD2. J gave up 2 bases and V 5 bases, and 8 bases lay outside the gene matches. The CDR3 is 16 amino acids. Looked up from germline, CDR1 is SGHVS and CDR2 is FQNEAQ.